A single sample gave rise to the 27 T cell receptor beta chains below, sequenced in a study of vaccination and CD4 T cells after COVID-19. Cultured CD4+ T cell DNA was sequenced using the Oncomine TCR Beta short-read assay. MiXCR was run by TCRdb on the PCR reads, yielding one entry per CDR3 protein. This table has 10,000 to 15,000 distinct CDR3 sequences, approximately 45% appearing once. No antigen is known for these receptors. Treatment specified: approximately 10-day PBMC culture with coronavirus spike peptide pools or control peptides (ViraFEST assay). The specimen was CD4+ T cells from blood, cultured in vitro. The receptors here all came from a human donor who had recovered from COVID-19.

There are a few counts of this clonotype. The DNA of the CDR3 is TGCAGTGCTGATTATAGCGGGAGAGGGCTAGCCAAAAACATTCAGTACTTC. Its translation is CSADYSGRGLAKNIQYF. The chain recombines TRBV20-1 with TRBJ2-4; 9 bases line up with TRBD2. This CDR3 is built from 17 residues. With V trimmed by 5 bases and J by 0 bases, 11 bases remained unmatched. Germline CDR1 and CDR2: DFQATT and SNEGSKA (reference sequence).

By share, this clonotype ranks as medium-sized. The J gene is TRBJ1-2, the V gene TRBV6-5; unclear D gene. The V and J ends lost 4 bases and 4 bases respectively, with 13 bases between them. CDR3 size: 14 residues. The germline CDR1 and CDR2 sequences are MNHEY and SVGAGI. CDR3 amino acids: CASSFSQAPYGYTF. The CDR3 DNA is TGTGCCAGCAGTTTCTCCCAGGCGCCCTATGGCTACACCTTC.

The J gene is TRBJ1-3, the V gene TRBV2; D is possibly TRBD1 (6 bases). This CDR3 spans 16 amino acids. The germline gives CDR1 SNHLY, CDR2 FYNNEI. With 9 bases removed from V and 0 bases from J, the gap between germline ends came to 18 bases. CDR3 sequence (DNA): TGTGCCAGTAGACAGGCCACCTATTACTCTGGAAACACCATATATTTT. Protein sequence: CASRQATYYSGNTIYF. The full variable domain, rest sourced from reference TRBV2 and TRBJ1-3, is EPEVTQTPSHQVTQMGQEVILRCVPISNHLYFYWYRQILGQKVEFLVSFYNNEISEKSEIFDDQFSVERPDGSNFTLKIRSTKLEDSAMYFCASRQATYYSGNTIYFGEGSWLTVV.

The V and J genes are TRBV10-3 and TRBJ2-1; TRBD2 aligns across 16 bases. The CDR3 runs to 19 residues. Germline values: CDR1 ENHRY, CDR2 SYGVKD. V lost 8 bases and J lost 5; bases outside the gene matches: 15. CDR3 in DNA: TGTGCCATCGGGAGACAGGGGGGACTAGCGGGAGGGAACAACAATGAGCAGTTCTTC. It codes for CAIGRQGGLAGGNNNEQFF.

The chain couples TRBV6-2 or TRBV6-3 to TRBJ2-1; no clear D gene. CDR1 and CDR2 from the germline V gene are MNHEY and SVGEGT. V was clipped by 6 bases and J by 4 bases, with 4 bases between them. The CDR3 loop spans 11 amino acids. Here the CDR3 reads CASSRYNEQFF. In DNA, the CDR3 is TGTGCCAGCAGCAGGTACAATGAGCAGTTCTTC.

The chain has TRBV12-3 or TRBV12-4 and TRBJ1-1; no clear D. CDR3 size: 13 residues. Trimming removed 7 bases at V and 4 bases at J, with 13 bases between. CDR3 residues: CASKWNDGTEAFF. The CDR3, as DNA: TGTGCCAGCAAATGGAATGATGGCACTGAAGCTTTCTTT.

The chain combines TRBV6-5 with TRBJ2-3; 9 positions match TRBD2. V was pared by 2 bases and J by 2 bases, with 2 bases of the junction left unmatched. This CDR3 comprises 15 residues. Germline V CDR1 and CDR2: MNHEY, SVGAGI. The CDR3, as DNA: TGTGCCAGCAGTTACAAGCGGGGGGCCACAGATACGCAGTATTTT. It codes for CASSYKRGATDTQYF.

The gene calls are TRBV18 and TRBJ2-7; 7 positions agree with TRBD2. V trimming: 6 bases; J trimming: 7 bases; junction bases outside the gene matches: 9. The germline CDR1 and CDR2 sequences are KGHSH and LQKENI. This CDR3 is built from 13 residues. CDR3: CASSPSGGLEQYF. In DNA, the CDR3 is TGTGCCAGCTCTCCCTCGGGAGGCCTTGAGCAGTACTTC.

This clonotype was picked up one time. The chain links TRBV27 to TRBJ2-7; 8 bases fit TRBD1. Germline trimming cut 6 bases from V and 0 bases from J; bases unmatched to any gene: 10. The CDR3 length is 16 residues. Per germline, CDR1 MNHEY and CDR2 SMNVEV (reference sequence). CDR3 sequence: CASRTRQGTGSYEQYF. The CDR3 region has the DNA TGTGCCAGCAGAACAAGACAGGGGACGGGCTCCTACGAGCAGTACTTC.

The V gene is TRBV15, the J gene TRBJ2-6; no clear D gene. CDR1 is LNHNV and CDR2 is YYDKDF in the germline V gene (reference sequence). Deletions cut 5 bases from V and 0 bases from J, with 5 bases between. This CDR3 spans 14 amino acids. In nucleotides, the CDR3 is TGTGCCACCAGCCAGAACTCTGGGGCCAACGTCCTGACTTTC. This sequence encodes CATSQNSGANVLTF.

V gene TRBV27 combines with J gene TRBJ2-1; D unresolved. Trimming cost V 2 bases and J 6 bases, with 14 bases left between them. The germline CDR1 and CDR2 sequences are MNHEY and SMNVEV (reference sequence). The CDR3 is made up of 15 amino acids. The CDR3 sequence is CASSLKAERGNEQFF. The CDR3 coding sequence is TGTGCCAGCAGTTTAAAGGCCGAGAGAGGCAATGAGCAGTTCTTC.

The chain employs TRBV12-3 or TRBV12-4 and TRBJ2-7, with 9 bases that match TRBD2. V dropped 0 bases and J dropped 6; count of bases not matched to a gene: 6. CDR3 length: 15 amino acids. The CDR3 region has the DNA TGTGCCAGCAGTTTAGCGCCTAGCGGGATTGGCGAGCAGTACTTC. Its translation: CASSLAPSGIGEQYF.

This chain links TRBV28 with TRBJ1-5; 11 bases are a match to TRBD1. The length of the CDR3 is 16 residues. CDR1 is MDHEN, CDR2 SYDVKM, per germline. Trimming took 4 bases from V and 6 from J; bases not matched to a gene: 8. CDR3 sequence: CASSYTGTGGLQPQHF. The CDR3 coding sequence is TGTGCCAGCAGTTATACCGGGACAGGGGGACTTCAGCCCCAGCATTTT.

The chain has TRBV7-2 and TRBJ2-7; D call uncertain. The CDR3 consists of 14 residues. Trimming took off 1 base at V and 0 bases at J, with 7 bases between the two ends. Germline values: CDR1 SGHTA, CDR2 FQGNSA. The chain's CDR3 is CASSLGRSSYEQYF. In nucleotides, the CDR3 is TGTGCCAGCAGCTTAGGGCGGTCCTCCTACGAGCAGTACTTC.

This sequence joins TRBV6-1 and TRBJ2-5, with 8 positions matching TRBD2. The CDR3 loop spans 17 amino acids. CDR1 is MNHNS and CDR2 is SASEGT in the germline V gene. Unmatched junction bases numbered 18, after V lost 11 bases and J lost 1 base. CDR3 nucleotide sequence: TGTGCCGGGGACCAAGGGGCGGGGGGCAAAATCCAAGAGACCCAGTACTTC. Translation: CAGDQGAGGKIQETQYF.

V usage is TRBV25-1 and J usage is TRBJ1-2, with TRBD1 matching 9 bases. This CDR3 spans 14 amino acids. Unmatched junction bases numbered 3, after V lost 0 bases and J lost 7 bases. Germline V gene sequence: CDR1 MGHDK, CDR2 SYGVNS. The CDR3 DNA reads TGTGCCAGCAGTGAATACGACAGGGGGACTGGCTACACCTTC. It is translated as CASSEYDRGTGYTF.

The V and J genes are TRBV6-4 and TRBJ2-4; TRBD2 is a possible D gene (5 bases). The CDR3 consists of 13 residues. V was shortened by 6 bases and J by 8 bases, with 14 bases between the two germline ends. Germline V gene data show CDR1 as MRHNA and CDR2 as SNTAGT. Here the CDR3 reads CASSREPKDIQYF. CDR3 coding DNA: TGTGCCAGCAGCCGGGAACCCAAGGACATTCAGTACTTC.

The sample holds a few counts of this clonotype. The chain couples TRBV7-6 to TRBJ2-3; 8 nucleotides align to TRBD1. The germline V gene encodes CDR1 SGHVS and CDR2 FNYEAQ. J gave up 6 bases and V 5 bases, and 7 bases lay outside the gene matches. The CDR3 is made up of 14 amino acids. This CDR3 reads CASSEDRGSDTQYF. The CDR3 DNA sequence: TGTGCCAGCAGCGAAGACAGGGGATCGGATACGCAGTATTTT.

The chain has TRBV30 and TRBJ1-2; maybe TRBD1 (5 bases). V was pared by 2 bases and J by 8 bases, with 18 bases between. The CDR3 has 14 amino acids. Germline loops: CDR1 GTSNPN, CDR2 SVGIG (reference sequence). The CDR3 region has the DNA TGTGCCTGGAGTCCTCCAGCCAGGGATAGGGGCTACACCTTC. This gives the protein CAWSPPARDRGYTF.

This clonotype occurred a few times. At one boundary the junction diverges from the germline segment, which might be a read error. The chain links TRBV7-2 to TRBJ2-3; D possibly uses TRBD1 or TRBD2 (5 bases each). CDR3 length equals 16 residues. Germline CDR1 SGHTA, CDR2 FQGNSA. The CDR3 loop reads CASSLALGASADTQYF. The CDR3 DNA follows: TGTGCCAGCAGCCTAGCCCTCGGGGCCAGCGCAGATACGCAGTATTTT. Full variable domain (outside the CDR3, taken from reference TRBV7-2 and TRBJ2-3): GAGVSQSPSNKVTEKGKDVELRCDPISGHTALYWYRQSLGQGLEFLIYFQGNSAPDKSGLPSDRFSAERTGGSVSTLTIQRTQQEDSAVYLCASSLALGASADTQYFGPGTRLTVL.

The V call is TRBV7-3, the J call TRBJ1-1; TRBD1 agrees at 8 bases. The CDR3 runs to 14 residues. Germline CDR1 and CDR2: SGHTA and FQGTGA. The J segment lost 11 bases and the V segment lost 0 bases, leaving 8 bases of the junction unmatched. Here the CDR3 DNA reads TGTGCCAGCAGCTTAACAGGGGACAGGCTTTATGCTTTCTTT. Translation gives CASSLTGDRLYAFF.

The J gene is TRBJ1-2, the V gene TRBV27; TRBD1 matches 8 bases. Trimming removed 3 bases from V and 7 bases from J; junction bases left unmatched: 7. Germline V gene lookup returns CDR1 MNHEY and CDR2 SMNVEV (reference sequence). The CDR3 has 14 amino acids. The CDR3 nucleotides read TGTGCCAGCAGTTTCAGGGGGCGGGAAGGTGGCTACACCTTC. This translates into CASSFRGREGGYTF.

This sequence joins TRBV7-9 and TRBJ2-1; TRBD2 agrees at 11 bases. Trimming took 5 bases from V and 11 from J; bases not matched to a gene: 11. The CDR3 covers 15 residues. Germline loops: CDR1 SEHNR, CDR2 FQNEAQ (reference sequence). CDR3 nucleotides: TGTGCCAGCAGCCCGGGGGTAGCGGGAGGGCCACAGCAGTTCTTC. The encoded protein is CASSPGVAGGPQQFF.

The chain uses TRBV7-2 and TRBJ1-6, with 7 bases identical to TRBD1. The CDR3 has 14 residues. Germline CDR1 is SGHTA and CDR2 is FQGNSA. V was clipped by 1 base and J by 6 bases; unmatched bases: 0. The chain's CDR3 is CASSLDRGNSPLHF. The CDR3 nucleotides read TGTGCCAGCAGCTTAGACAGGGGTAATTCACCCCTCCACTTT.

V and J are TRBV30 and TRBJ1-2; D uncertain. This CDR3 comprises 12 residues. Trimming shortened V by 1 base and J by 2 bases, and 5 bases separated the two germline ends. The V gene's germline CDR1 is GTSNPN and CDR2 SVGIG (reference sequence). The CDR3 loop reads CAWSERNYGYTF. The CDR3 DNA reads as TGTGCCTGGAGTGAACGAAACTATGGCTACACCTTC. Looking up the rest from reference TRBV30 and TRBJ1-2 gives the full variable domain: SQTIHQWPATLVQPVGSPLSLECTVEGTSNPNLYWYRQAAGRGLQLLFYSVGIGQISSEVPQNLSASRPQDRQFILSSKKLLLSDSGFYLCAWSERNYGYTFGSGTRLTVV.

The rearrangement uses TRBV21-1 and TRBJ2-7. TRBV21-1 is annotated as a pseudogene. The CDR3 contains 15 residues. CDR3 amino acids: CASSENQVWAYEQYF. CDR3 sequence (DNA): TGTGCCAGCAGCGAGAATCAGGTCTGGGCCTACGAGCAGTACTTC.

The chain couples TRBV28 to TRBJ1-4; D is unclear. The CDR3 length is 14 residues. Germline CDR1 MDHEN, CDR2 SYDVKM. The ends were cut back, 1 base at V and 9 bases at J, with 12 bases in the middle. In nucleotides, the CDR3 is TGTGCCAGCAGTTTATTGGGTGGGTCGAAAAAACTGTTTTTT. Amino acids: CASSLLGGSKKLFF.